This TCR beta chain appears in the sequencing data of a study of shared clonotypes between healthy human individuals. Study-level findings and limits: Incompleteness in sorted-subset sequencing, despite large depth, was shown by rarefaction. In having few donors, the study represented limited genetic and exposure-history diversity. Larger estimated richness was generally seen in naive subsets than in memory subsets.

A note on this clone: Its antigen is currently unknown.

Sequencing was performed with immunoSEQ multiplex PCR; in TCRdb, only in-frame clones are kept and a portion is missing. Of over 1.5 million clones listed, 95% to 99% are singletons. Subsets obtained from CD4+ cells comprised CD45RA+ naive and CD45RA-negative memory cells. The sequence was collected from a man aged 25 to 40 in good health. The sequenced sample was naive CD4+ T cells sorted from blood. The subset denotes: CD45RA+ positively selected.

Here the CDR3 reads CASSLVVRGLFF. The CDR3 nucleotides read TGTGCCAGCAGCTTAGTTGTCAGGGGGTTGTTTTTT. J is TRBJ1-4 and V is TRBV11-2, with 7 nucleotides matching TRBD1. The CDR3 sequence is 12 residues long. Germline CDR1 is SGHAT and CDR2 is FQNNGV. Trimming took 1 base from V and 15 from J; bases not matched to a gene: 5.